This T cell receptor (beta chain) was documented in a study of cytomegalovirus exposure and HLA in healthy donors. PCR primers comprised 60 Vbeta and 13 Jbeta primers. Produced via immunoSEQ multiplex PCR; TCRdb's table is partial and in-frame only. The sample shows around 87,000 clones, 81% of them seen only once. CDR3 length equals 15 residues. The V gene's germline CDR1 is SEHNR and CDR2 FQNEAQ (reference sequence). V lost 5 bases and J lost 8, with 18 bases in between. Study results and limitations: In an earlier analysis, most TCR beta V segments were productive about 90% or about 30% of the time. Most TCR sequences were uncommon, yet certain public TCRs appeared in many donors.

Turning to this clone: Its antigen is as yet unknown.

Sequenced input: PBMCs. The sequence derives from a girl aged 2 to 9 in good health and CMV-seropositive. J is TRBJ1-4 and V is TRBV7-9; D perhaps matches TRBD1 (5 bases). CDR3 sequence reads: CASSGDSTIGEKLFF. The CDR3 DNA reads as TGTGCCAGCAGCGGGGACTCGACCATAGGGGAAAAACTGTTTTTT.